This T cell receptor (beta chain) was identified during a study of cytomegalovirus exposure and HLA in healthy donors. On this clone: Its antigen is as yet unknown.

Study-level findings and limits: Most of the TCR beta V segments (in an earlier analysis) were productive either about 87% or about 30% of the time. Analysis performed later showed TCR beta chains linked to HLA being more clonally expanded than equally common others.

PCR involved 60 Vbeta and 13 Jbeta primers. The repertoire was sequenced with immunoSEQ multiplex PCR; TCRdb's copy has only in-frame clones and lacks some. The table records more than 95,000 clones, 60% to 85% of them present only once. The sequenced material came from PBMCs. The receptor was derived from a male donor in good health and CMV-seronegative.

This CDR3 reads CAWSRGSSGRPSTDTQYF. DNA of the CDR3: TGTGCCTGGAGTAGAGGTTCTAGCGGGAGGCCTAGCACAGATACGCAGTATTTT. J is TRBJ2-3 and V is TRBV30; 11 bases line up with TRBD2. The CDR3 is 18 amino acids. Per germline, CDR1 GTSNPN and CDR2 SVGIG (reference sequence). V dropped 2 bases and J dropped 0; count of bases not matched to a gene: 10.